This T cell receptor beta chain is drawn from a study of blood T cell repertoires in COVID-19. Across the whole study: COVID-19 samples, acute and convalescent, were from the United States, Italy and Spain.

Original data processing: Nucleated cell counts were estimated from reference gene primer amplification. TCRdb keeps only in-frame clones here, not all; method: immunoSEQ multiplex PCR. V, J and clone size are those of that table, while D and trimming were read from the DNA. The sample has about 260,000 clones; about 88% are singletons. This clone has a handful of counts. The length of the CDR3 is 15 residues. Germline V gene sequence: CDR1 MNHEY, CDR2 SVGEGT. V lost 5 bases to trimming and J lost 1 base, with 14 bases between them. The sequencing input was peripheral blood. This TCR was recovered from a man aged 55 to 70 who had recovered from COVID-19. The chain has TRBV6-2 or TRBV6-3 and TRBJ1-1; no reliable D call. CDR3 residues: CASSGSRATNTEAFF. The CDR3 DNA follows: TGTGCCAGCAGTGGCTCGAGGGCGACGAACACTGAAGCTTTCTTT.